This entry is about one T cell receptor (beta chain). These data originate in a study of blood T cell repertoires in COVID-19. Study information: Samples representing acute and convalescent COVID-19 were sourced from the United States, Italy and Spain. The analysed material was cDNA or gDNA that came from T cells, B-cell-depleted T cells, or PBMCs.

CDR1 is SGHNT, CDR2 YENEEA, per germline. V gave up 10 bases and J gave up 8 bases; unmatched junction bases: 16. The CDR3 is made up of 14 amino acids. Study processing details: Amplification from reference gene primers served as the basis for estimated nucleated cell counts. Clones were sequenced by immunoSEQ multiplex PCR, and TCRdb holds only the in-frame ones, with some missing. D and trimming come from the DNA, and the V and J calls and clone size come from that table. Of under 200,000 clones listed, 86% are singletons. This TCR was sampled from a woman older than 75 in a cohort sampled during active or convalescent COVID-19. Material for sequencing was peripheral blood. The chain uses TRBV11-3 and TRBJ1-2, with TRBD1 matching 7 bases. CDR3 nucleotides: TGTGCCACCGAGGTAGGGGGCCCTAATGACGGCTACACCTTC. Residues: CATEVGGPNDGYTF.